Listed below are T cell receptor beta chains from one sample, sequenced in a study of blood T cell repertoires in COVID-19. Measured with immunoSEQ multiplex PCR; TCRdb has only the in-frame clones, and not every one. Of about 180,000 clones in the sample, roughly nine tenths were seen once. The sample consisted of PBMCs or T cells enriched from blood (not recorded which). Receptor source: a woman aged 35 to 49 with acute COVID-19. Both conserved end residues are part of each CDR3. A D gene is named only where the DNA matches it firmly. Where a row states a size, it is once, few, many or the class of an expanded clone; other rows omit it.

d_call j_call v_call clone_size cdr3_nt cdr3_aa
- TRBJ1-5 TRBV6-5 few TGTGCCAGCAGTTACTCGGGGGGAGCTCAGCCCCAGCATTTT CASSYSGGAQPQHF
- TRBJ2-1 TRBV5-1 - TGCGCCAGCAGCTTGGCCAGGGGTTCCTACAATGAGCAGTTCTTC CASSLARGSYNEQFF
- TRBJ1-2 TRBV3-1/TRBV3-2 once TGTGCCAGCAGCCAAGAATCTCACACCTATGGCTACACCTTC CASSQESHTYGYTF
- TRBJ2-1 TRBV7-3 - TGTGCCAGCAGCTCTACAGGGAGCTCCTACAATGAGCAGTTCTTC CASSSTGSSYNEQFF
- TRBJ2-5 TRBV3-1/TRBV3-2 - TGTGCCAGCAGCCAATCATCCGGGAGCGGGGAGACCCAGTACTTC CASSQSSGSGETQYF
- TRBJ1-2 TRBV7-8 - TGTGCCAGCAGCTATCCCCTCGGGGTTGGGCCGCACTTC CASSYPLGVGPHF
TRBD1 TRBJ2-1 TRBV4-2 - TGTGCCAGCAGCCGGGGGCTAGACAGGGGAAATGAGCAGTTCTTC CASSRGLDRGNEQFF
- TRBJ1-1 TRBV25-1 - TGTGCCAGTGCGACAGGGAACACTGAAGCTTTCTTT CASATGNTEAFF
- TRBJ1-2 TRBV28 - TGTGCCAGCAGTTTAACTTCCAGGGCCCTCAACTATGGCTACACCTTC CASSLTSRALNYGYTF
- TRBJ1-3 TRBV18 - TGTGCCAGCTCATCGGTCCAGGTTTACTCTGGAAACACCATATATTTT CASSSVQVYSGNTIYF
TRBD1 TRBJ2-5 TRBV10-3 - TGTGCCATCAGTAGACAGGGTGACCAAGAGACCCAGTACTTC CAISRQGDQETQYF
- TRBJ2-3 TRBV7-8 - TGTGCCAGCAGCTTTAGCTCCGGGACTCCAGGCGCAGATACGCAGTATTTT CASSFSSGTPGADTQYF
- TRBJ1-5 TRBV19 - TGTGCCAGTAGTTGGCCAGAAGATCAGCCCCAGCATTTT CASSWPEDQPQHF
- TRBJ2-3 TRBV5-1 - TGCGCCAGCAGCTTCCCCCCCGGGAAGAACTCAGATACGCAGTATTTT CASSFPPGKNSDTQYF